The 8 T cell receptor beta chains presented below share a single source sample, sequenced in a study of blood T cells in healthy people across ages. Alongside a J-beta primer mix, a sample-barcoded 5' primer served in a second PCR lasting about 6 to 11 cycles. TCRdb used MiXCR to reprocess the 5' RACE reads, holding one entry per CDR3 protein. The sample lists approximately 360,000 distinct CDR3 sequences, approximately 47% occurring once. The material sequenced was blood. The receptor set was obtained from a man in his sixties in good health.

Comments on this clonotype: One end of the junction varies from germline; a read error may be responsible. The CDR3 protein is CASSLVGDRNCGYTF. CDR3 sequence (DNA): TGCGCCAGCAGCTTGGTGGGGGACAGAAACTGTGGCTACACCTTC. The J gene is TRBJ1-2, the V gene TRBV5-1; 7 bases map to TRBD1. Germline V gene lookup returns CDR1 SGHRS and CDR2 YFSETQ. The CDR3 runs 15 residues.

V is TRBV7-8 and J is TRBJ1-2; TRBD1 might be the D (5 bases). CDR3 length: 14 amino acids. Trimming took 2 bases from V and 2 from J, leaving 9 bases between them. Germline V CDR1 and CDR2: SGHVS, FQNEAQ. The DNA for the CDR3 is TGTGCCAGCAGCTTACAGGGTCGAAACTATGGCTACACCTTC. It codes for CASSLQGRNYGYTF.

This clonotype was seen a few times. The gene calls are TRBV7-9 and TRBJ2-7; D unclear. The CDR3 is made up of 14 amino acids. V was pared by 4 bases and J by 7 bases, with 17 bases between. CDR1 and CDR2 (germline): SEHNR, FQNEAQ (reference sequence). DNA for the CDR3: TGTGCCAGCAGCTCCCCTCCGGCCACCCGGGAGCAGTACTTC. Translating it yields CASSSPPATREQYF.

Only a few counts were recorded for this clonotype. CDR3 protein: CATSRDIDRTDTQYF. The CDR3 bases are TGTGCCACCAGCAGAGATATCGACCGGACAGATACGCAGTATTTT. The chain carries TRBV15 and TRBJ2-3, with unresolved D. The CDR3 is 15 residues long. CDR1 is LNHNV and CDR2 is YYDKDF in the germline V gene (reference sequence). V lost 0 bases and J lost 3, with 10 bases in between.

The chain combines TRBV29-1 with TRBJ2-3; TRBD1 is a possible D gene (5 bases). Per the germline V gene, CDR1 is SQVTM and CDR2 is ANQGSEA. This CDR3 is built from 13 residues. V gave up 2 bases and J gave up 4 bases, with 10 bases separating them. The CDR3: CSVETQGADTQYF. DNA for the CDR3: TGCAGCGTTGAAACGCAGGGTGCAGATACGCAGTATTTT.

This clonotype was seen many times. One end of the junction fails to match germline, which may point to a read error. The CDR3 loop reads CAISDGLGGAESQYF. Written as DNA, the CDR3 is TGTGCCATCAGTGACGGTCTTGGGGGGGCCGAGAGCCAGTACTTC. The genes are TRBV10-3 and TRBJ2-5; D might be TRBD2 (7 bases). Germline CDR1 is ENHRY and CDR2 is SYGVKD. The CDR3 runs to 15 residues.

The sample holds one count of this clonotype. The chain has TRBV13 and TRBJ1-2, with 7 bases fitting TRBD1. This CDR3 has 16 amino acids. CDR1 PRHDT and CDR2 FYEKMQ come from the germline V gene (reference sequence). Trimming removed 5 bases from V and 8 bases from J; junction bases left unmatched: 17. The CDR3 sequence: CASSPRDRTGVYGYTF. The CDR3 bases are TGTGCCAGCAGCCCCAGGGATCGTACAGGGGTTTACGGCTACACCTTC.

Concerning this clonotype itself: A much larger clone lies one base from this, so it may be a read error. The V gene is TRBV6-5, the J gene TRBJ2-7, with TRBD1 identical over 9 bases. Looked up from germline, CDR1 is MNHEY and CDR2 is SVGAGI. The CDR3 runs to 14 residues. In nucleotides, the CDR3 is TGTGCCGGCAGTTACGGACAGGGGCTAGGCGAGCAGTACTTC. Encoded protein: CAGSYGQGLGEQYF.